Reported below is one TCR beta chain. No antigen is known for it. The CDR3 has 19 residues. Overlapping HIV-1 Gag 15-mer peptides at 0.95 to 1 ug per peptide per mL were used. Memory cells lacking CD40L and CD69 with high CD45RO were sorted. Adults with HIV-1 started suppressive ART while chronically infected. CD8+ T cells were removed from PBMCs prior to stimulation. The sample is drawn from a study of persistence of HIV-infected CD4 T cells. This was the immunoSEQ version 4 assay in survey mode. TCRdb keeps only in-frame clones here, not all; method: immunoSEQ multiplex PCR. The sample yields about 40,000 clones, about 80% seen once. Study results and caveats: TCR oligoclonality correlated with proviral oligoclonality in the same sorted populations. Bulk TCR data could not be restricted to HIV-1-infected CMV-responding cells.

This TCR derives from an adult man with HIV who was CMV-seropositive. The input for sequencing was CD4+ T cells sorted from PBMCs after roughly 19-hour stimulation, taken from a patient who received antiretroviral therapy. The chain combines TRBV21-1 with TRBJ2-5. TRBV21-1 is classified as a pseudogene. CDR3 sequence: CASSKAGTPGSLSRETQYF. The CDR3 DNA reads TGTGCCAGCAGCAAAGCCGGCACCCCCGGATCCCTCTCGCGCGAGACCCAGTACTTC.